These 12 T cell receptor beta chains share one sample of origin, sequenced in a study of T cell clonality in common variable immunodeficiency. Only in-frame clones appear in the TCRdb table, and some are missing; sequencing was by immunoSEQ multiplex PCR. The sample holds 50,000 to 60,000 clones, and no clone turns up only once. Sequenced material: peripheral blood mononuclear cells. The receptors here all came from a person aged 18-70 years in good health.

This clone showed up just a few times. CDR3 region: CASSPSPYRGPYNEQFF. The CDR3 bases that were read are TGTGCCAGCTCACCTTCTCCTTACAGGGGGCCGTACAATGAG. The V and J genes are TRBV18 and TRBJ2-1, with 9 bases aligning to TRBD1. The CDR3 end is not reached by the read, which stops 3 residues before it; the germline J gene fills it in. Germline V gene sequence: CDR1 KGHSH, CDR2 LQKENI. The junction had 10 bases not matched to a gene; V was cut back by 3 bases and J by 4 bases. The CDR3 has 17 residues.

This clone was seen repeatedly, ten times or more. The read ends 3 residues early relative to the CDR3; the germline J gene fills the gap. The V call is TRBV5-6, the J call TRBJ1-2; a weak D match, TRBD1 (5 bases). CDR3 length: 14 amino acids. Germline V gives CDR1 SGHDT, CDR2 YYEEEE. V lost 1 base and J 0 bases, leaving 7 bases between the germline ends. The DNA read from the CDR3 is TGTGCCAGCAGCTTGTCACAGGCTAACTATGGC. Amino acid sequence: CASSLSQANYG. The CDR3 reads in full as CASSLSQANYGYTF.

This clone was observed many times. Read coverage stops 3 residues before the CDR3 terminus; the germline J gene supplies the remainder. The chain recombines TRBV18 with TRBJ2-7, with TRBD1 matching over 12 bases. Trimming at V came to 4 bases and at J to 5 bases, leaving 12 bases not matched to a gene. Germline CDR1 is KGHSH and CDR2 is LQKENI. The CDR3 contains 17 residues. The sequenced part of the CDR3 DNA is TGTGCCAGCTCACTATTGACTGAGGGACAGGGGGCTGACGAG. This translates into CASSLLTEGQGADE. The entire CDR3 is CASSLLTEGQGADEQYF.

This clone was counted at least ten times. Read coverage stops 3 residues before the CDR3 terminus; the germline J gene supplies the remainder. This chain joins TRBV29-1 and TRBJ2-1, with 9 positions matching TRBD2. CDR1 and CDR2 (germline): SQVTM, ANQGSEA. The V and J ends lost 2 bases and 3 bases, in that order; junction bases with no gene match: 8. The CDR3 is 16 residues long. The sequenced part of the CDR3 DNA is TGCAGCGTTGAACCGAGCGGGAGGACCTTCTACAATGAG. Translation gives CSVEPSGRTFYNE. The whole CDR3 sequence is CSVEPSGRTFYNEQFF.

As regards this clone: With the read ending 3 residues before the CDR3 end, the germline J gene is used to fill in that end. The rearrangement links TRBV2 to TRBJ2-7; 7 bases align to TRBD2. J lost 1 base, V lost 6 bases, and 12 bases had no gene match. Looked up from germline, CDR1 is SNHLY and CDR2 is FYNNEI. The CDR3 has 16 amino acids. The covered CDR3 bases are TGTGCCAGCAGGCCCCCCCTAGCGGCACTATCCTACGAG. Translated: CASRPPLAALSYE. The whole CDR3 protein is CASRPPLAALSYEQYF.

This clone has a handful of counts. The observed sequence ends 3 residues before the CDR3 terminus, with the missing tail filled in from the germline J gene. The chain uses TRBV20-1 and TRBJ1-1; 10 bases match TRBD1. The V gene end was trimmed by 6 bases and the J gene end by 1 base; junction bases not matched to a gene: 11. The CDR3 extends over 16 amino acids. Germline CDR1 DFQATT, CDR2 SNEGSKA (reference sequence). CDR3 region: CSAKEPGTGANTEAFF. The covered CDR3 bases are TGCAGTGCCAAGGAACCAGGGACAGGGGCGAACACTGAA.

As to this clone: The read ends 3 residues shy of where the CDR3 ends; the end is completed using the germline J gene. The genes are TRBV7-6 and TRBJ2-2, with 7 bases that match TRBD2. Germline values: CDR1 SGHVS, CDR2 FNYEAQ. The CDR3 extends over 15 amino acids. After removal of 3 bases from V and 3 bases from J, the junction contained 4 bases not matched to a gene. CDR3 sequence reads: CASSLAGAHTGELFF. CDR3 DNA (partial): TGTGCCAGCAGCTTGGCGGGAGCCCACACCGGGGAG. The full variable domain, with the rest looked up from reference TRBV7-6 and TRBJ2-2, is GAGVSQSPRYKVTKRGQDVALRCDPISGHVSLYWYRQALGQGPEFLTYFNYEAQQDKSGLPNDRFSAERPEGSISTLTIQRTEQRDSAMYRCASSLAGAHTGELFFGEGSRLTVL.

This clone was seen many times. The part of the CDR3 DNA that was read is TGCGCCAGCAGCCGGACAGGGCTGAACACTGAA. This encodes CASSRTGLNTE. The whole CDR3 reads CASSRTGLNTEAFF. V and J are TRBV4-1 and TRBJ1-1; 8 bases match TRBD1. The sequence runs out 3 residues before the end of the CDR3; the remainder is reconstructed from the germline J gene. This CDR3 spans 14 amino acids. The V segment lost 4 bases and the J segment 0 bases; nucleotides outside the gene matches: 1. Germline-derived CDR1 and CDR2 are MGHRA and YSYEKL.

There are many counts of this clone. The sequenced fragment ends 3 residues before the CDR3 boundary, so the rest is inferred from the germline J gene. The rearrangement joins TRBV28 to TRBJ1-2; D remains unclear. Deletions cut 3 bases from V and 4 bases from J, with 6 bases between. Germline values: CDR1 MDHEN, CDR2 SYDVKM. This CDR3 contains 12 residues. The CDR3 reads CASSFRPYGYTF. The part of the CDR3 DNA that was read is TGTGCCAGCAGTTTCAGGCCCTATGGC.

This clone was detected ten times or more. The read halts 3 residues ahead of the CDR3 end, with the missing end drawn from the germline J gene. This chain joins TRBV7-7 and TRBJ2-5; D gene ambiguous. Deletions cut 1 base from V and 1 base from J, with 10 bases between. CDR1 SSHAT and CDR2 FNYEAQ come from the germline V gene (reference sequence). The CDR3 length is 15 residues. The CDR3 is CASSLDHSSQETQYF. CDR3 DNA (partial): TGTGCCAGCAGCTTAGATCACAGCTCCCAAGAGACC.

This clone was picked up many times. The sequenced part of the CDR3 DNA is TGTGCCAGTCGGGCAGGGTATAATGAAAAA. Its translation is CASRAGYNEK. The whole CDR3 sequence is CASRAGYNEKLFF. This chain uses TRBV19 with TRBJ1-4, with a possible D match to TRBD1 (5 bases). The sequenced fragment ends 3 residues before the CDR3 boundary, so the rest is inferred from the germline J gene. This CDR3 is 13 amino acids long. Trimming stripped 8 bases from V and 4 bases from J, with 11 bases between. Germline CDR1 LNHDA, CDR2 SQIVND (reference sequence).

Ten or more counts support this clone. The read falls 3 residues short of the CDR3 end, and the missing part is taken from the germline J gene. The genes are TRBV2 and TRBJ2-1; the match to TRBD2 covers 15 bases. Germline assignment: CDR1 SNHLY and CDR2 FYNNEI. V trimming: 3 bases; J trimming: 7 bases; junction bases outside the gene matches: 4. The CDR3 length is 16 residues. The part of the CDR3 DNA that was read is TGTGCCAGCAGTGATTCCGGGACTAGCGGGAGGAATGAG. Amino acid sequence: CASSDSGTSGRNE. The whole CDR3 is CASSDSGTSGRNEQFF.